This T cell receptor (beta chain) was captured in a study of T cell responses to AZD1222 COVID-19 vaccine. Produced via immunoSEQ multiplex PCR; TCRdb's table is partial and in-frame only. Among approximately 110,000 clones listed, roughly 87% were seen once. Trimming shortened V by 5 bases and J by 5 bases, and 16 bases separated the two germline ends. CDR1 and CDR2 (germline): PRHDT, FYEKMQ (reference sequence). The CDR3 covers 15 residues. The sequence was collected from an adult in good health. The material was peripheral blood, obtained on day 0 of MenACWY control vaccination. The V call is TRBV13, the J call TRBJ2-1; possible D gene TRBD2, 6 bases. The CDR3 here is CASSARGIRDNEQFF. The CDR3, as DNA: TGTGCCAGCAGCGCCCGGGGGATACGGGACAATGAGCAGTTCTTC.